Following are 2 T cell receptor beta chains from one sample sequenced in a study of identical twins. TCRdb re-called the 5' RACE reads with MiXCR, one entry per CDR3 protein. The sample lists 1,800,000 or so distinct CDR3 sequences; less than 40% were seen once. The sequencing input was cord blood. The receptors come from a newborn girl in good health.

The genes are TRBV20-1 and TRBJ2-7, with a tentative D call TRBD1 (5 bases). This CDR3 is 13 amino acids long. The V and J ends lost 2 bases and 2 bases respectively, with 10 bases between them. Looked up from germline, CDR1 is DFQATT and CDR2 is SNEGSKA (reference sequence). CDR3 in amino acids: CSARSTVAYEQYF. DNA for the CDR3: TGCAGTGCTAGATCGACAGTAGCCTACGAGCAGTACTTC.

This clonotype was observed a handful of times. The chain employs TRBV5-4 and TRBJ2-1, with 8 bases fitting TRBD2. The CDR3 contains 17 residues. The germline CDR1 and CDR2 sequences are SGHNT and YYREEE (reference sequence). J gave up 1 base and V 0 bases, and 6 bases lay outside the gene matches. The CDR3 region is CASSLGGTSSSYNEQFF. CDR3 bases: TGTGCCAGCAGCTTGGGGGGGACTAGTTCTTCCTACAATGAGCAGTTCTTC.